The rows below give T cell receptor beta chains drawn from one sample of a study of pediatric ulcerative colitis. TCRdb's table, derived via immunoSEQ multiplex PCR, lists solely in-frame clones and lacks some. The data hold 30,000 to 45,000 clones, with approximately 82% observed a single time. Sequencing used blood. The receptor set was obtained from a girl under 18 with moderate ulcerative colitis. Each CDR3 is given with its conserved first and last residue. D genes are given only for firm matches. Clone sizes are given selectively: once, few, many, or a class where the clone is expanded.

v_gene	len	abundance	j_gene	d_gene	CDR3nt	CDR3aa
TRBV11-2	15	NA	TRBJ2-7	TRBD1	TGTGCCAGCAGCCAACCGACAGGGAACGGCTACGAGCAGTACTTC	CASSQPTGNGYEQYF
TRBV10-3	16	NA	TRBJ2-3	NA	TGTGCCATCAGTGCGCAAGCGGCCTCTAGCACAGATACGCAGTATTTT	CAISAQAASSTDTQYF
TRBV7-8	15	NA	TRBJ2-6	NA	TGTGCCAGCAGCTCCCAGGAGTCTGGGGCCAACGTCCTGACTTTC	CASSSQESGANVLTF
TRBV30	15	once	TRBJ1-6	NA	TGTGCCTGGAGTGCCATATTTAGAAGTAATTCACCCCTCCACTTT	CAWSAIFRSNSPLHF
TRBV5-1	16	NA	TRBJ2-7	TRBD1	TGCGCCAGCAGCTGGGCATCCGGGACAGGGGTCGGCGAGCAGTACTTC	CASSWASGTGVGEQYF
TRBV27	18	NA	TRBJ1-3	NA	TGTGCCAGCAGTTTAGGCGCTCCGGGGACGGGCTCTGGAAACACCATATATTTT	CASSLGAPGTGSGNTIYF
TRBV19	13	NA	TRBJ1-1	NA	TGTGCCAGTAGCTTACCCTATGACAGAGAAGCTTTCTTT	CASSLPYDREAFF
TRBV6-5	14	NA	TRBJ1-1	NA	TGTGCCAGCAGTCTTCGGGGGGCAAACACTGAAGCTTTCTTT	CASSLRGANTEAFF
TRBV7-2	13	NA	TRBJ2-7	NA	TGTGCCAGCAGCTTAGCCCTCCGGCGGAAGCAGTACTTC	CASSLALRRKQYF
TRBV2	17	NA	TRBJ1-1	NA	TGTGCCAGCAGTGGTGGTTGGGGGGCGCCAGGGACCACTGAAGCTTTCTTT	CASSGGWGAPGTTEAFF
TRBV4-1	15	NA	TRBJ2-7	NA	TGCGCCAGCAGCCAAGGGGCGGCCCTAGCCTACGAGCAGTACTTC	CASSQGAALAYEQYF
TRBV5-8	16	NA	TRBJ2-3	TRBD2	TGTGCCAGCAGCGGATATGGAGCGGGGGGTTGGGATACGCAGTATTTT	CASSGYGAGGWDTQYF
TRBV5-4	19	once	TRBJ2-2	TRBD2	TGTGCCAGCAGCTTACGGACTAGCGGGAGGGCCCTCCTCACCGGGGAGCTGTTTTTT	CASSLRTSGRALLTGELFF
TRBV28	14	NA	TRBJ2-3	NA	TGTGCCAGCAATACAGGGGGGGTCGTAGATACGCAGTATTTT	CASNTGGVVDTQYF
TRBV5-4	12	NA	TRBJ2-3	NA	TGTGCCAGCAGCTTGGACGTAGATACGCAGTATTTT	CASSLDVDTQYF
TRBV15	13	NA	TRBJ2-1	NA	TGTGCCACCAGCACAACCCGACAAGATGAGCAGTTCTTC	CATSTTRQDEQFF
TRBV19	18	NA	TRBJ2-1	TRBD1	TGTGCCAGTAGTCTCCGACCGTTGACAGGGAACTTCTACAATGAGCAGTTCTTC	CASSLRPLTGNFYNEQFF
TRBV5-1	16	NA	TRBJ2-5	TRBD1	TGCGCCAGCAGCCCAGGACAGGGGACGGCCCAAGAGACCCAGTACTTC	CASSPGQGTAQETQYF
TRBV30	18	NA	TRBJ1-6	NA	TGTGCCTGGAGAGTACACCACTCCGGGACACTCCGTGGTTCACCCCTCCACTTT	CAWRVHHSGTLRGSPLHF
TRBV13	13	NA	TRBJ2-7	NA	TGTGCCAGCAGCTTAGGCGGGACACTCGGGCAGTACTTC	CASSLGGTLGQYF
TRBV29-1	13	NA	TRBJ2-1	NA	TGCAGCGTTGAACCTAACTCAGGGAGTCAACGGTTCTTC	CSVEPNSGSQRFF
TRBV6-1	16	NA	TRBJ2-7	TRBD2	TGTGCCAGCAGTGAACGACCGAGCGGGAGACTAAACGAGCAGTACTTC	CASSERPSGRLNEQYF
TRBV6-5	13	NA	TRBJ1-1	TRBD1	TGTGCCAGCAGTTACTCCTCGACAGGGGTGGCTTTCTTT	CASSYSSTGVAFF
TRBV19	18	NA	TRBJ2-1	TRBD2	TGTGCCAGTAGTATAAGTCTAGCGGGCCTGTTCTCCTACAATGAGCAGTTCTTC	CASSISLAGLFSYNEQFF
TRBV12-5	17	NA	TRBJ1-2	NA	TGTGCTAGTGGTTTGGTGGACTACCCCCCGAGAAAAAATGGCTACACCTTC	CASGLVDYPPRKNGYTF
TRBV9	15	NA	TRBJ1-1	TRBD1	TGTGCCAGCAGCGTAGCCGGGACAGACAACACTGAAGCTTTCTTT	CASSVAGTDNTEAFF
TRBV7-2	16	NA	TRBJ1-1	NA	TGTGCCAGCAGAGTGGCGGGGTTCGGGTCGGACACTGAAGCTTTCTTT	CASRVAGFGSDTEAFF
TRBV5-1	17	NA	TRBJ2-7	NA	TGCGCCAGCAGCTCACTCTACAGTAGGGATGGTTCCTACGAGCAGTACTTC	CASSSLYSRDGSYEQYF
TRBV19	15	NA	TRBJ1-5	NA	TGTGCCAGTAGTATAGGGGTCCAGGGGAATCAGCCCCAGCATTTT	CASSIGVQGNQPQHF